The rows below give T cell receptor beta chains drawn from one sample of a study of blood T cell repertoires in COVID-19. Profiled with immunoSEQ multiplex PCR; TCRdb holds only in-frame clones, not every one. This sample yields fewer than 150,000 clones, of which approximately 83% are seen a single time; about 16% belongs to the top ten. The sample consisted of peripheral blood. These receptors were obtained from a woman between 45 and 60 years old with acute or convalescent COVID-19. The CDR3 runs from the conserved cysteine through the conserved F or W. The D gene is left open where the match is weak. Clone size, where shown, is once, few, many, or a class for clones that have expanded.

TRBJ1-3,-,TRBV7-6,-,CASSLQGSGNTIYF,TGTGCCAGCAGCTTACAGGGTTCTGGAAACACCATATATTTT
TRBJ1-2,few,TRBV14,-,CASSRRRGTSGYGYTF,TGTGCCAGCAGCCGCAGAAGGGGGACCTCGGGTTATGGCTACACCTTC
TRBJ1-1,-,TRBV7-2,TRBD1,CASSTLHRGRGNTEAFF,TGTGCCAGCAGCACCCTGCACAGGGGGCGTGGGAACACTGAAGCTTTCTTT
TRBJ2-5,once,TRBV14,-,CASSRGLTEETQYF,TGTGCCAGCAGCCGCGGGCTTACTGAAGAGACCCAGTACTTC
TRBJ2-2,once,TRBV28,-,CASSLGGAGTGELFF,TGTGCCAGCAGTTTAGGGGGGGCCGGAACCGGGGAGCTGTTTTTT
TRBJ2-4,-,TRBV5-6,-,CASSLIQGAKNIQYF,TGTGCCAGCAGCTTGATCCAGGGCGCCAAAAACATTCAGTACTTC
TRBJ2-2,-,TRBV11-3,-,CASSFRWTGELFF,TGTGCCAGCAGCTTTCGGTGGACCGGGGAGCTGTTTTTT
TRBJ2-7,-,TRBV5-6,TRBD1,CASSLGQSSTTQYF,TGTGCCAGCAGTCTGGGACAGTCTTCTACGACGCAGTACTTC
TRBJ1-6,-,TRBV7-8,TRBD1,CASSPGTGHNSPLHF,TGTGCCAGCAGCCCTGGGACAGGTCATAATTCACCCCTCCACTTT
TRBJ2-3,-,TRBV5-4,TRBD1,CASSRGQGESFTDTQYF,TGTGCCAGCAGCCGGGGACAGGGGGAGTCATTCACAGATACGCAGTATTTT
TRBJ2-2,-,TRBV5-1,-,CASSLRTPNTGELFF,TGCGCCAGCAGCTTGCGGACACCGAACACCGGGGAGCTGTTTTTT
TRBJ1-2,once,TRBV6-5,TRBD1,CAIGQGAWYGYTF,TGTGCCATCGGACAGGGGGCTTGGTATGGCTACACCTTC
TRBJ2-5,-,TRBV19,-,CASSIDAGHWETQYF,TGTGCCAGTAGTATAGATGCAGGGCATTGGGAGACCCAGTACTTC
TRBJ1-4,few,TRBV25-1,TRBD1,CASSGQGRREKLFF,TGTGCCAGCAGTGGACAGGGGAGAAGGGAAAAACTGTTTTTT
TRBJ2-1,-,TRBV7-6,TRBD2,CASSLIPGGGYNEQFF,TGTGCCAGCAGCTTGATCCCCGGGGGAGGGTACAATGAGCAGTTCTTC